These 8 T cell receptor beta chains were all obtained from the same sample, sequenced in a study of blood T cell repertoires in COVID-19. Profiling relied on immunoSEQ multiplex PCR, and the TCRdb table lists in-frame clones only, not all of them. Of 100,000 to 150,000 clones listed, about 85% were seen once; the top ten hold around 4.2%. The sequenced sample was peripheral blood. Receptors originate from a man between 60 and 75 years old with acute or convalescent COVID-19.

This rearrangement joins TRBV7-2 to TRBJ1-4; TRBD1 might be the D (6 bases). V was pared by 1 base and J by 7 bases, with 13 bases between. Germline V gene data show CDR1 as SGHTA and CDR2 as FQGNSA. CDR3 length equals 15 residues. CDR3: CASSLVGAEGEKLFF. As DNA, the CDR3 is TGTGCCAGCAGCTTAGTGGGGGCCGAGGGTGAAAAACTGTTTTTT.

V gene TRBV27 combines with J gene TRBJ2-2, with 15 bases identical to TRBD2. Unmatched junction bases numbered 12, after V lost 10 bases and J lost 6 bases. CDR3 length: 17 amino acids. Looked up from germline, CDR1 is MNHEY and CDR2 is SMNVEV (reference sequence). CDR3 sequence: CATPRGLAGGGPGELFF. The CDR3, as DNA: TGTGCCACCCCAAGGGGACTAGCGGGAGGAGGTCCCGGGGAGCTGTTTTTT.

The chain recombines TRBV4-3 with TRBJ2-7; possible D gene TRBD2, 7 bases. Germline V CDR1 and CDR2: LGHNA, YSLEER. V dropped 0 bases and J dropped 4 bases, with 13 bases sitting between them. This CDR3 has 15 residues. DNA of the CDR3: TGCGCCAGCAGCCAAGAGTGGGGGGGGCGGTACGAGCAGTACTTC. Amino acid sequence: CASSQEWGGRYEQYF.

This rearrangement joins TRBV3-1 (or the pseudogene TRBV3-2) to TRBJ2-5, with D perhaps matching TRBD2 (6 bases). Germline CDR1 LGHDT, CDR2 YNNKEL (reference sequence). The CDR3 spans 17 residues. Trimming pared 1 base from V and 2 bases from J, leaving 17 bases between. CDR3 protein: CASSQATGAGRQETQYF. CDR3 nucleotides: TGTGCCAGCAGCCAAGCTACCGGGGCAGGGAGGCAAGAGACCCAGTACTTC.

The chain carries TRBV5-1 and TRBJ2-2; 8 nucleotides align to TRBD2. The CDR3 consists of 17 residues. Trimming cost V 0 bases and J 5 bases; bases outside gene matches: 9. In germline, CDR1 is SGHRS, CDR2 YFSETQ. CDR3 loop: CASSLDSGRGRTGELFF. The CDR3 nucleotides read TGCGCCAGCAGCTTGGACAGCGGGAGAGGTCGGACCGGGGAGCTGTTTTTT.

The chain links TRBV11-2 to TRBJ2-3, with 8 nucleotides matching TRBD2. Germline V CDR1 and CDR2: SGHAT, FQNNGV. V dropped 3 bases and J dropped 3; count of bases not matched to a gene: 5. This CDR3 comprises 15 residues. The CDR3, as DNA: TGTGCCAGCAGCTTGAGACTAGCGACAACAGATACGCAGTATTTT. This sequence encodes CASSLRLATTDTQYF.

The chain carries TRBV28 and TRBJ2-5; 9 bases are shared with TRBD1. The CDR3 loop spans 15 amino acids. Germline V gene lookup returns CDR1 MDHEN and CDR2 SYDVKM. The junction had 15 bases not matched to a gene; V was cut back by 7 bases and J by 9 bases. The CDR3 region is CASKRRDRDIIAQYF. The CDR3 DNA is TGTGCCAGCAAAAGGAGGGACAGGGACATCATAGCCCAGTACTTC.

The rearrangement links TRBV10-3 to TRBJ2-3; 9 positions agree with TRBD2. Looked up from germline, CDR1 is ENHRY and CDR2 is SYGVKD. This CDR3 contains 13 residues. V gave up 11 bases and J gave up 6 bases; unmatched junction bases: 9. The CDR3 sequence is CALGASGVDTQYF. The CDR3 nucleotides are TGTGCCCTCGGGGCTAGCGGGGTCGATACGCAGTATTTT.